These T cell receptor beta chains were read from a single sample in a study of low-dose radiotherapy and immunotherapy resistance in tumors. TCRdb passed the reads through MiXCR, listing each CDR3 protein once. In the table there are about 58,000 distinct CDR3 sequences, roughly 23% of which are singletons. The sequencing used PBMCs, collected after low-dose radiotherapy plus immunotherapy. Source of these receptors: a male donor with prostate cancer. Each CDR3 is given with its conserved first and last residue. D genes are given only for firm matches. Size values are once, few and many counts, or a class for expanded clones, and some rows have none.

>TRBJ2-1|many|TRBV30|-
TGTGCCTGGAGTCAGGACGCACCAGTCACCTACAATGAGCAGTTCTTC
CAWSQDAPVTYNEQFF
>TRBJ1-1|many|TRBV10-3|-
TGTGCCATCAGTCCTGACTTTGAAGCTTTCTTT
CAISPDFEAFF
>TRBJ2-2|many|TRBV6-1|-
TGTGCCAGCAGTGAAATGGCCAACACCGGGGAGCTGTTTTTT
CASSEMANTGELFF
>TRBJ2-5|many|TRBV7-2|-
TGTGCCAGCAGCTCGACAGGTTTTGCGGAGACCCAGTACTTC
CASSSTGFAETQYF
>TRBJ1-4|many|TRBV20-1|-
TGCAGTGCTAGAGATAGAGGGGAATCTAATGAAAAACTGTTTTTT
CSARDRGESNEKLFF
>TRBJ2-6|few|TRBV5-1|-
TGCGCCAGCGTGCGGGGGCTTGGGGCCAACGTCCTGACTTTC
CASVRGLGANVLTF
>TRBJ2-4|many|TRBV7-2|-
TGTGCCAGCAGCCGTCCGGGCGGTGGGGGGCGGTCGGTGGCTCAGTACTTC
CASSRPGGGGRSVAQYF
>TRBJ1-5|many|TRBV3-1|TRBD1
TGTGCCAGCAGCCAAGGGACAGGGGATCAGCCCCAGCATTTT
CASSQGTGDQPQHF
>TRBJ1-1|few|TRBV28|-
TGTGCCAGCGGGTCCCCGGCCATGAACACTGAAGCTTTCTTT
CASGSPAMNTEAFF
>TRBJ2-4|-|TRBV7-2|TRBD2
TGTGCCAGCAGCTTCGGGACTAGCGATTTTCAGTACTTC
CASSFGTSDFQYF
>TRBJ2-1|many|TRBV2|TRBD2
TGTGCCAGCATAAACGGGAGGGGTGTTTACAATGAGCAGTTCTTC
CASINGRGVYNEQFF
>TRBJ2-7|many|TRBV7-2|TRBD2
TGTGCCAGCAGGGATGGGAGTAGCGGGACCTACGAGCAGTACTTC
CASRDGSSGTYEQYF
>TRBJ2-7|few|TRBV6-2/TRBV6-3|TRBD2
TGTGCCAGCAGTAGAGGACTAGCGTACGAGCAGTACTTC
CASSRGLAYEQYF
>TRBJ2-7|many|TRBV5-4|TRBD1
TGTGCCAGCAGAACCGGGACAGGGGCATCCTACGAGCAGTACTTC
CASRTGTGASYEQYF
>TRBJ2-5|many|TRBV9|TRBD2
TGTGCCAGCAGCGATGCGGAAGCGGGAGGGAACCAAGAGACCCAGTACTTC
CASSDAEAGGNQETQYF
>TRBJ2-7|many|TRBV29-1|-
TGCAGCGTCCTAAAGGGGGGTTGGGAGCAGTACTTC
CSVLKGGWEQYF
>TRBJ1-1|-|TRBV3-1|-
TGTGCCAGCAGCCAAGAGAGGGGGTCACGGGCTTTCTTT
CASSQERGSRAFF
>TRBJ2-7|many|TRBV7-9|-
TGTGCCAGCAGTATCACCCGAGGAGGGGTCGAGCAGTACTTC
CASSITRGGVEQYF
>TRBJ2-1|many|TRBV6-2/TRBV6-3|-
TGTGCCAGCAGTTACGGAATCAATGAGCAGTTCTTC
CASSYGINEQFF
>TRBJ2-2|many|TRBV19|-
TGTGCCAGTAGTATAAAACTATCCGGGGAGCTGTTTTTT
CASSIKLSGELFF
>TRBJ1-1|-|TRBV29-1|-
TGCAGCGTCGTCTCCCCGGGGAAGTTAACTGAAGCTTTCTTT
CSVVSPGKLTEAFF
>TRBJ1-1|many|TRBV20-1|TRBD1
TGCAGTGCTACCCCACCGGGACAGGGAAGGACTGAAGCTTTCTTT
CSATPPGQGRTEAFF
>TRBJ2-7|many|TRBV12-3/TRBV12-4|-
TGTGCCAGCAGTTCCGCGCGGGCGTATGAGGAGCAGTACTTC
CASSSARAYEEQYF
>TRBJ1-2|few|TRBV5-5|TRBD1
TGTGCCAGCAGCTTGGGGGGGGACAGAAACTATGGCTACACCTTC
CASSLGGDRNYGYTF